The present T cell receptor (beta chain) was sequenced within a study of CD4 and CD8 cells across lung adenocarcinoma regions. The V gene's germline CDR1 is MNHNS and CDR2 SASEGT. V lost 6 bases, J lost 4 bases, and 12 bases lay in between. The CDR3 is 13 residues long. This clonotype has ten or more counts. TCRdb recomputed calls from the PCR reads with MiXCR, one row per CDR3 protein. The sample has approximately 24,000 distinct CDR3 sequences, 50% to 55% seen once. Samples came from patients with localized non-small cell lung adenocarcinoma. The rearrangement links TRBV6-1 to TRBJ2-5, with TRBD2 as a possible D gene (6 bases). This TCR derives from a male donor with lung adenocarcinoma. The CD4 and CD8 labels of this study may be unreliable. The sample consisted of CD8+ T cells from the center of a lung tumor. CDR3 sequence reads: CASRSLAGETQYF. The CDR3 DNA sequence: TGTGCCAGCAGGTCACTAGCCGGAGAGACCCAGTACTTC.